The next 2 T cell receptor beta chains were all read from a single sample in a study of blood T cells in healthy people across ages. Using a J-beta primer mix together with a sample-barcoded 5' primer, a second PCR was run for 7 to 11 cycles. TCRdb ran MiXCR on the 5' RACE reads and lists one entry per CDR3 protein. In the table there are about a million distinct CDR3 sequences, about 53% of which are singletons. The sample taken for sequencing was blood. These receptors originate from a woman aged 55-70 years in good health.

The rearrangement uses TRBV25-1 and TRBJ2-4, with D perhaps matching TRBD1 (6 bases). Germline V gene data show CDR1 as MGHDK and CDR2 as SYGVNS. This CDR3 region has 13 residues. V was pared by 6 bases and J by 13 bases, with 19 bases between. CDR3 protein: CASSDTGLGEQYF. The CDR3, as DNA: TGTGCCAGCAGCGACACAGGGTTGGGGGAGCAGTACTTC.

The J gene is TRBJ2-1, the V gene TRBV29-1, with D possibly being TRBD2 (5 bases). CDR3 length equals 14 residues. The germline gives CDR1 SQVTM, CDR2 ANQGSEA. The V end was cut by 4 bases, the J end by 7 bases, with 17 bases between. The CDR3: CSVVGQRVRNEQFF. CDR3 bases: TGCAGCGTTGTCGGGCAGAGGGTGAGGAATGAGCAGTTCTTC.